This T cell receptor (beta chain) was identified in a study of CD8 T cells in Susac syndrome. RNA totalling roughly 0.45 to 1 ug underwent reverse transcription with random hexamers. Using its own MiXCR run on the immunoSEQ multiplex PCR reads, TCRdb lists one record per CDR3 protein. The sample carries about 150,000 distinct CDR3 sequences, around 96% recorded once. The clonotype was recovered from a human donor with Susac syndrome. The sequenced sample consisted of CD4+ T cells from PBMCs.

The CDR3 DNA follows: TGCAGCGTAGCAGGGGAAGAGATGAACACTGAAGCTTTCTTT. Protein: CSVAGEEMNTEAFF. The chain recombines TRBV29-1 with TRBJ1-1, with D possibly matching TRBD1 (6 bases). This CDR3 is 14 amino acids long. CDR1 SQVTM and CDR2 ANQGSEA come from the germline V gene. V was clipped by 6 bases and J by 0 bases, with 14 bases between them.